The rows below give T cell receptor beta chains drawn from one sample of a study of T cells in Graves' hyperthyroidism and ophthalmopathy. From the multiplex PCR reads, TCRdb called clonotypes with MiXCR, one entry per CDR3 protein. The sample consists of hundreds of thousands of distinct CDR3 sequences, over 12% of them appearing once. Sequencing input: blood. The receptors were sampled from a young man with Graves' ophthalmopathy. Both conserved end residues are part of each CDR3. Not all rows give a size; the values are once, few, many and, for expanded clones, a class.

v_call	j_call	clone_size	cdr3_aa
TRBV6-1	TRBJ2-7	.	CASTLNQGYEQYF
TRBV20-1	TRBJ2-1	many	CSVTPGTGDLDEQFF
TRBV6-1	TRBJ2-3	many	CASSDQRGPDTQYF
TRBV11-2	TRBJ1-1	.	CASGTGEAFF
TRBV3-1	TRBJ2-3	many	CASSQDWATADTQYF
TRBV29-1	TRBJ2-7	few	CSVEAGRDYEQYF
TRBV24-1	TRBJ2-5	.	CATSEWDGAQYF
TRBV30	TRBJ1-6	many	CAWTADRLTPLHF
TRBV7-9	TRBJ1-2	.	CASSLEVWGSYGYTF
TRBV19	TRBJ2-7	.	CASSAQLAGGVPEQYF
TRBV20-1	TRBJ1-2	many	CSARGRDRGYGYTF
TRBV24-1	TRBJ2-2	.	CATVAPNTGELFF
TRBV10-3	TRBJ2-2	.	CAIRISGGADTGELFF
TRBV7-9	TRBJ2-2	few	CASSSPLFTGELFF
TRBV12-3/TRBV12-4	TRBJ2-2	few	CASSRESFTGELFF
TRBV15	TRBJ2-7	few	CATSRAGTGVEQYF
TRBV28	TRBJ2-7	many	CAIQDPNGGQYF
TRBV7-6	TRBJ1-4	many	CASSLGGAENEKLFF
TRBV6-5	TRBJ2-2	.	CASSYPEAVPGELFF
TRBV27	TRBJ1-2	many	CASGRDRALYGYTF
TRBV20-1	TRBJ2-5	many	CSASWREKETQYF
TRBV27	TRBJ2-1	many	CASSFIGTSGLNEQFF
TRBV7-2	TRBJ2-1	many	CASSLVGTSGGGEQFF
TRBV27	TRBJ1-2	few	CASSIGQGEAGYGYTF
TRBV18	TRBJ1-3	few	CASSPGLGNTIYF
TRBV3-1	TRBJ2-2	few	CASSQGQLAGSAGELFF
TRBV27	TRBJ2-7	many	CASSRTALTTSYEQYF
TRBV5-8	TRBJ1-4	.	CASSLGRSTNEKLFF
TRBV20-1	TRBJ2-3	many	CSAGKAEHTDTQYF
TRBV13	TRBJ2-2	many	CASGRYDGELFF
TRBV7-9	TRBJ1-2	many	CASSFEGSLYGYTF
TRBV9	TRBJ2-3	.	CASGRGGTTDTQYF
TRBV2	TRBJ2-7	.	CASSKRANTYEQYF
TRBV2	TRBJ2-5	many	CASSNSGRALETQYF
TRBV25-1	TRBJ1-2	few	CATLDNINYGYTF
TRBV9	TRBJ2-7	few	CASSVGPSVLYEQYF
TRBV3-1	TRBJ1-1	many	CASSQVENTEAFF
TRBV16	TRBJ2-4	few	CASGPGIKNIQYF
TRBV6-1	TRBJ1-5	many	CAILAQRQTSNQPQHF
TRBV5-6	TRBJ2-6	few	CASSFTGAGANVLTF
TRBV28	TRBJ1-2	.	CASSFRQFGYTF
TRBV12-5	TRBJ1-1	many	CASGLARQGRAEAFF
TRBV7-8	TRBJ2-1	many	CASTLTLRTGYNEQFF
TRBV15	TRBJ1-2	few	CAIGVDRLGYNDGYTF
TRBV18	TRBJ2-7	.	CASSLGQPVSSYEQYF
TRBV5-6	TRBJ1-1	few	CASSSWTRGYTEAFF
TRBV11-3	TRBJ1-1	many	CASSPDSANTEAFF
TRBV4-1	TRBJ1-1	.	CASSQDPGRGVGAFF
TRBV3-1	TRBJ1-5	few	CASSQGIRQNNQPQHF
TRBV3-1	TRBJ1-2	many	CASRPTGGNYGYTF
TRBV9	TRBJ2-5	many	CASSVASGRETQYF
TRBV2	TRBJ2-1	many	CASSASGGPYNEQFF
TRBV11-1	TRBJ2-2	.	CASRPGTAGELFF
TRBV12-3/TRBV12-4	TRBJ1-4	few	CASSLERYWRRAVEKLFF
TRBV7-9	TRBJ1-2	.	CASSLYGGGYGYTF
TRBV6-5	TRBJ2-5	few	CASSYAGTIVQETQHF
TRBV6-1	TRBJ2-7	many	CASTSGLGFDEQYF
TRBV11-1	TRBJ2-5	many	CASSFGLLATGPQETQYF
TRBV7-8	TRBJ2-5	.	CASSWGGSRHQETQYF
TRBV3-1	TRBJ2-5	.	CASSQGGWGTQYF